This paragraph reports one T cell receptor (beta chain). Data came from immunoSEQ multiplex PCR; TCRdb stores just in-frame clones and leaves some out. The sample yields roughly 130,000 clones, approximately 94% seen once. This CDR3 spans 16 amino acids. Germline V lookup: CDR1 MGHDK, CDR2 SYGVNS. The germline V and J ends were trimmed by 4 bases and 4 bases, with 16 bases remaining between them. The sample comes from a study of control samples from healthy donors and cancer patients. The chain employs TRBV25-1 and TRBJ1-4; D is possibly TRBD1 (5 bases). The sequence derives from a man aged 25 to 40 in good health. The specimen was blood. DNA for the CDR3: TGTGCCAGCAGTGCCGACAGTGGGGTTTATAATGAAAAACTGTTTTTT. Translated, it gives CASSADSGVYNEKLFF.